This record covers a single T cell receptor beta chain. Its antigen is as yet unknown. A junction boundary mismatches the germline segment, possibly from a read error. This entry is derived from a study of cytomegalovirus exposure and HLA in healthy donors. General study points: Most TCR sequences showed up rarely, but some public TCRs showed up in many donors. A highly shared variant cluster was judged a likely technical artifact. TCR beta sequences reportedly predicted most subjects' HLA-A and HLA-B alleles accurately.

CDR1 is SEHNR and CDR2 is FQNEAQ in the germline V gene (reference sequence). The CDR3 is made up of 15 amino acids. PCR used 60 Vbeta primers and 13 Jbeta primers. Assay used: immunoSEQ multiplex PCR; TCRdb lists only in-frame clones, some missing. In the table there are 95,000 or so clones, about 86% of which are singletons. Material: PBMCs. This chain connects TRBV7-9 to TRBJ1-2, with 9 bases lining up with TRBD1. The receptor comes from a woman in her 70s in good health and CMV-seropositive. The CDR3 loop is CSSSSIETGGDGYTF. The CDR3 DNA follows: TGTTCCAGCAGTTCAATAGAGACAGGGGGAGATGGCTACACCTTC.